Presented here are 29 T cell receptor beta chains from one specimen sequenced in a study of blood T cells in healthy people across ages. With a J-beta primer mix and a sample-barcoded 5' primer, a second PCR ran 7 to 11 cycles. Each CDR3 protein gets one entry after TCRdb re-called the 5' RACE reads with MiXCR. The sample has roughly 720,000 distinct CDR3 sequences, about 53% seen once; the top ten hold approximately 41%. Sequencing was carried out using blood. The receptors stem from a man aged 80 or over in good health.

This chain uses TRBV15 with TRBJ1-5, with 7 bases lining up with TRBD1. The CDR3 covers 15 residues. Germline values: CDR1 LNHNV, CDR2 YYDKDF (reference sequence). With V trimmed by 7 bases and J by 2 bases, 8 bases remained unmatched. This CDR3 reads CATTQGGRGNQPQHF. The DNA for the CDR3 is TGTGCCACCACGCAGGGGGGAAGGGGCAATCAGCCCCAGCATTTT.

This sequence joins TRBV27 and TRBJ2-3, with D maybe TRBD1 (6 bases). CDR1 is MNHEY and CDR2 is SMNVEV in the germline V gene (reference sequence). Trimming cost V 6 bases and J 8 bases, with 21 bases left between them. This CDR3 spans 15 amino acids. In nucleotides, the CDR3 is TGTGCCAGCAGCCACGACAGGTCCCCCTCGGGTACGCAGTATTTT. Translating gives CASSHDRSPSGTQYF.

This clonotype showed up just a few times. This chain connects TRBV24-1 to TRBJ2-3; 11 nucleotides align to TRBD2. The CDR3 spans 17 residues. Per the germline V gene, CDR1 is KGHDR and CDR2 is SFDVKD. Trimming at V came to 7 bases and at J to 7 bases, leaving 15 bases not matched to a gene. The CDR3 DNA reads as TGTGCCACCAGCTCCCAAAGACTAGCGGGGCCCCTGAATACGCAGTATTTT. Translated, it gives CATSSQRLAGPLNTQYF.

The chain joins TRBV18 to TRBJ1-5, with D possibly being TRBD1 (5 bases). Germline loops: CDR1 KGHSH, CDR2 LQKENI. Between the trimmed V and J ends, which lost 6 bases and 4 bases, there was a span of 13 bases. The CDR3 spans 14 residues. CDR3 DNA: TGTGCCAGCTCCCCCGACAGTACAAATCAGCCCCAGCATTTT. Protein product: CASSPDSTNQPQHF.

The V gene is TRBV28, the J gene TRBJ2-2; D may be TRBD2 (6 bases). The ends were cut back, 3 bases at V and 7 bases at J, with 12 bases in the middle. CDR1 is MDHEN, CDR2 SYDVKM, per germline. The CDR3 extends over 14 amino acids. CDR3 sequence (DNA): TGTGCCAGCAGTTTGGGGGGATCGGGCGGGGAGCTGTTTTTT. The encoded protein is CASSLGGSGGELFF.

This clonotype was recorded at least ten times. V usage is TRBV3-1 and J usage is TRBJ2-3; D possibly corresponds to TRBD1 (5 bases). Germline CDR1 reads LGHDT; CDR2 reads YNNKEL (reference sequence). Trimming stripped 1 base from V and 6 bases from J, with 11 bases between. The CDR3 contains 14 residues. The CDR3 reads CASSQVGRRDTQYF. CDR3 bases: TGTGCCAGCAGCCAAGTGGGGCGACGGGATACGCAGTATTTT.

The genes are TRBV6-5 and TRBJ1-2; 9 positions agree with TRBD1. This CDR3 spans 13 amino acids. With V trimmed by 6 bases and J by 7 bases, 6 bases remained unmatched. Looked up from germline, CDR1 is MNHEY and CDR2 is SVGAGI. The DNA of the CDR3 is TGTGCCAGCAGCGGACAGGGGTCTTTTGGCTACACCTTC. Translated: CASSGQGSFGYTF.

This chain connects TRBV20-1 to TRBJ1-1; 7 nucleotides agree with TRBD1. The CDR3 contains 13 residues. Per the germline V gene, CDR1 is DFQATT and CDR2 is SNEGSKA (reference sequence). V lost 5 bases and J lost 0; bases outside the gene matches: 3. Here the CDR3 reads CSAGDSMNTEAFF. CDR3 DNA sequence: TGCAGTGCTGGGGACAGTATGAACACTGAAGCTTTCTTT.

This CDR3 is CASRASGFNYGYTF. CDR3 coding DNA: TGTGCCAGCAGGGCCAGCGGGTTTAACTATGGCTACACCTTC. V is TRBV6-2 or TRBV6-3 and J is TRBJ1-2; no reliable D call. V lost 6 bases and J 1 base, leaving 12 bases between the germline ends. The CDR3 consists of 14 residues. The germline V gene has CDR1 MNHEY and CDR2 SVGEGT.

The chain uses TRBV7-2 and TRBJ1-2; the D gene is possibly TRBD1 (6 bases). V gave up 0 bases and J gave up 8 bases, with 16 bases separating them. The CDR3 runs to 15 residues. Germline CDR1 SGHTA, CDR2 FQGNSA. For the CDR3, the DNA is TGTGCCAGCAGCTTAGCACCAGCGTTGGGGGCAGGCTACACCTTC. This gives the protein CASSLAPALGAGYTF. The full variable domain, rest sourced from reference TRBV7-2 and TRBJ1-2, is GAGVSQSPSNKVTEKGKDVELRCDPISGHTALYWYRQSLGQGLEFLIYFQGNSAPDKSGLPSDRFSAERTGGSVSTLTIQRTQQEDSAVYLCASSLAPALGAGYTFGSGTRLTVV.

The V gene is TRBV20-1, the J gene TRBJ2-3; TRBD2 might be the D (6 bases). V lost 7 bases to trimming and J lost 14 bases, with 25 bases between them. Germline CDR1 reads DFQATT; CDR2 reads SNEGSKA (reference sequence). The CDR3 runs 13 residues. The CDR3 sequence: CSVSNSGHRYAYF. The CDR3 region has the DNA TGCAGTGTCTCTAATAGCGGCCACAGATACGCGTATTTT.

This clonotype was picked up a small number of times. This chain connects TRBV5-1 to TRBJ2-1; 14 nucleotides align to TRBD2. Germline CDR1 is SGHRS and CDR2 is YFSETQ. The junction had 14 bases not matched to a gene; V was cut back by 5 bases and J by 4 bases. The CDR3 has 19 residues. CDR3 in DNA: TGCGCCAGCAGTCGGGAGACCGGGACTAGCGGGAGAGGGTACAATGAGCAGTTCTTC. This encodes CASSRETGTSGRGYNEQFF.

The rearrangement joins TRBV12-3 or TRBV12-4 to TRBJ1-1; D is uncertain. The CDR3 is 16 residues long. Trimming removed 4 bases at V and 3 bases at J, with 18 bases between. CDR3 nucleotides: TGTGCCAGCAGTTCCCCCCCTCGGATGAGGGACACTGAAGCTTTCTTT. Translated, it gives CASSSPPRMRDTEAFF.

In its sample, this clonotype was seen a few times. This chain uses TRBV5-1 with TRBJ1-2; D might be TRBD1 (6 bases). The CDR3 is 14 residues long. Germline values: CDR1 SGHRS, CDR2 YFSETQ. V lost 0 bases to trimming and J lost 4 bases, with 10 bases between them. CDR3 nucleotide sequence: TGCGCCAGCAGCTTGGAAGACAGGATCTATGGCTACACCTTC. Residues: CASSLEDRIYGYTF.

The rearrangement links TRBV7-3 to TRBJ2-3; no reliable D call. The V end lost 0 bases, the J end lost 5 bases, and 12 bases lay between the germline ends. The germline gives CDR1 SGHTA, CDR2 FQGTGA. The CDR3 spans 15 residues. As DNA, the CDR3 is TGTGCCAGCAGCTTAACGCCCGGTGCCGGAGATACGCAGTATTTT. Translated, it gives CASSLTPGAGDTQYF.

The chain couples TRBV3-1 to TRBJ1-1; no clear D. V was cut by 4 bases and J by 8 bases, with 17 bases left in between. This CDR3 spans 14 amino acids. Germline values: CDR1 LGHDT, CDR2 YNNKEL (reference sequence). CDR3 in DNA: TGTGCCAGCAGCCCCTTAACGGCCAAGGCGGAAGCTTTCTTT. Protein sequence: CASSPLTAKAEAFF. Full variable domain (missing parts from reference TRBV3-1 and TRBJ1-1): DTAVSQTPKYLVTQMGNDKSIKCEQNLGHDTMYWYKQDSKKFLKIMFSYNNKELIINETVPNRFSPKSPDKAHLNLHINSLELGDSAVYFCASSPLTAKAEAFFGQGTRLTVV.

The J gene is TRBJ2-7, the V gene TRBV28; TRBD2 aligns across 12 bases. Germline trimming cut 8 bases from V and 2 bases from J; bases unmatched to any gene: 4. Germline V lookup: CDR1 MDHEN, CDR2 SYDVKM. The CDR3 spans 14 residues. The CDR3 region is CASGGLAGTYEQYF. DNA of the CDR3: TGTGCCAGCGGGGGACTAGCGGGTACCTACGAGCAGTACTTC.

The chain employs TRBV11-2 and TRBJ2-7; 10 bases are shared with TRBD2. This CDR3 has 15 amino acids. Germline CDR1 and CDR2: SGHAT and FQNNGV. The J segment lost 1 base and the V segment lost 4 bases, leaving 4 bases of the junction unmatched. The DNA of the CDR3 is TGTGCCAGCAGCTCACTAGCGGGGATTTCCTACGAGCAGTACTTC. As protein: CASSSLAGISYEQYF.

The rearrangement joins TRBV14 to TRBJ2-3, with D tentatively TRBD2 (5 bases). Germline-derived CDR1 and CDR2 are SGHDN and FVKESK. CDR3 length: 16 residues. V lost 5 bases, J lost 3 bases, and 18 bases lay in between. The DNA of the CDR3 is TGTGCCAGCAGCGCCAACGGCGGAAGAGGGACAGATACGCAGTATTTT. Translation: CASSANGGRGTDTQYF. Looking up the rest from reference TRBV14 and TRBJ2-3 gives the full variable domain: EAGVTQFPSHSVIEKGQTVTLRCDPISGHDNLYWYRRVMGKEIKFLLHFVKESKQDESGMPNNRFLAERTGGTYSTLKVQPAELEDSGVYFCASSANGGRGTDTQYFGPGTRLTVL.

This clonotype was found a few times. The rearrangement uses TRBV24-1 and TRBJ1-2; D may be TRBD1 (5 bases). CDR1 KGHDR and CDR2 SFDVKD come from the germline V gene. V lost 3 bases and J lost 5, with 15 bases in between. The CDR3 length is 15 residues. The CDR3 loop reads CATSDPAEGEYGYTF. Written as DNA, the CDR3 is TGTGCCACCAGTGATCCAGCTGAAGGGGAGTATGGCTACACCTTC.

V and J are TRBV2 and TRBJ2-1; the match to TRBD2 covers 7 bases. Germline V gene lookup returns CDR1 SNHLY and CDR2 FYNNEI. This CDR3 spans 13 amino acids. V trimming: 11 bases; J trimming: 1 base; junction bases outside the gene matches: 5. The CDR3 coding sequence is TGTGCCGGAGCCGGGGGGTCCTACAATGAGCAGTTCTTC. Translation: CAGAGGSYNEQFF.

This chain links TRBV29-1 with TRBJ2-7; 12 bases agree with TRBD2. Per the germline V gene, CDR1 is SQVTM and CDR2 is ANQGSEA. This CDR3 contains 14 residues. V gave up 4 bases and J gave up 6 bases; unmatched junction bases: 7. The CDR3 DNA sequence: TGCAGCGTTGCCCTAGCGGGAGGGCCGAGCGAGCAGTACTTC. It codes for CSVALAGGPSEQYF.

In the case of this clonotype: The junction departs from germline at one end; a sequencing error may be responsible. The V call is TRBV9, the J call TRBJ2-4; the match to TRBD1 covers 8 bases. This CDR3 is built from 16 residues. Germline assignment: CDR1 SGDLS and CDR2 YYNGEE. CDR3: CASSARLTGGENSQYF. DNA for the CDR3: TGTGCCAGCAGCGCAAGGCTTACAGGGGGAGAAAACAGTCAGTACTTC.

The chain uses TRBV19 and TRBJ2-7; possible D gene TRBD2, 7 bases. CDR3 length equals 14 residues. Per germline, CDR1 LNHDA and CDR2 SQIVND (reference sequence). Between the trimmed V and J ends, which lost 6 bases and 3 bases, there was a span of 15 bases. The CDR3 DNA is TGTGCCAGTAGCCCCGGGGGGCGCGTCTACGAGCAGTACTTC. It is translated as CASSPGGRVYEQYF.

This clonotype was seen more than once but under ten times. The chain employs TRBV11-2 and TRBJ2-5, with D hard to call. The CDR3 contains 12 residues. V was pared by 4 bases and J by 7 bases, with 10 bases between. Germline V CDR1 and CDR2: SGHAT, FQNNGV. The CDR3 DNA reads TGTGCCAGCAGCTCATCCCTGGCGACCCAGTACTTC. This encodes CASSSSLATQYF. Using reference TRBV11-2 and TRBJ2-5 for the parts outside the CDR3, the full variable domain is EAGVAQSPRYKIIEKRQSVAFWCNPISGHATLYWYQQILGQGPKLLIQFQNNGVVDDSQLPKDRFSAERLKGVDSTLKIQPAKLEDSAVYLCASSSSLATQYFGPGTRLLVL.

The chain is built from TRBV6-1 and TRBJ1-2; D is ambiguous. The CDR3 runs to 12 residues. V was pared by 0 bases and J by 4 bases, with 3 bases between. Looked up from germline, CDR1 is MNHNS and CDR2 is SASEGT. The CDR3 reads CASSEASYGYTF. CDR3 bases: TGTGCCAGCAGTGAAGCCAGCTATGGCTACACCTTC.

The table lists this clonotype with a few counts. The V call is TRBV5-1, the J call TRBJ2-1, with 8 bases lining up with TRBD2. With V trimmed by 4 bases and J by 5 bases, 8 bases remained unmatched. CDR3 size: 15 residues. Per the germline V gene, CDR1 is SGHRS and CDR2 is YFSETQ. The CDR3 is CASSPTSGGHNEQFF. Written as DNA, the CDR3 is TGCGCCAGCAGCCCTACTAGCGGTGGCCACAATGAGCAGTTCTTC.

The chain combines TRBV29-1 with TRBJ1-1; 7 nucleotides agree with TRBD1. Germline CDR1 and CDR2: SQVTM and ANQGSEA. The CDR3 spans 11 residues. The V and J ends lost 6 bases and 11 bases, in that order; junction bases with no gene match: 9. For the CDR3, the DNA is TGCAGCGTGGGACAGCTGGAAAGGGCTTTCTTT. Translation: CSVGQLERAFF. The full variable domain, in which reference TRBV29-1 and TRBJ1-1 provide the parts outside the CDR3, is SAVISQKPSRDICQRGTSLTIQCQVDSQVTMMFWYRQQPGQSLTLIATANQGSEATYESGFVIDKFPISRPNLTFSTLTVSNMSPEDSSIYLCSVGQLERAFFGQGTRLTVV.

The CDR3 protein is CASSLGLRDRVYEQYF. CDR3 bases: TGCGCCAGCAGCTTGGGCCTCCGGGACAGGGTCTACGAGCAGTACTTC. This rearrangement joins TRBV5-1 to TRBJ2-4; 9 positions agree with TRBD1. The tail of the sequence fits TRBJ2-7 better, so the J call may be wrong. The germline V gene has CDR1 SGHRS and CDR2 YFSETQ. The CDR3 spans 16 residues.